The source of this T cell receptor beta chain is a study of Ad26.COV2.S vaccination and SARS-CoV-2 variants. The overall study: By the intramuscular route, Ad26.COV2.S was given once, or twice 56 days apart. Study observations and caveats: Recipients of vaccine and of placebo showed similar breadth of their non-spike TCR repertoires. Reported post-vaccination CD8+ and CD4+ T cell responses to spike showed substantial breadth. Among vaccine recipients, spike-specific TCR breadth exceeded that of placebo recipients.

As regards this clone: Its specificity is unknown.

Trimming took 4 bases from V and 4 from J; bases not matched to a gene: 5. The germline CDR1 and CDR2 sequences are SGHRS and YFSETQ. The CDR3 is made up of 14 amino acids. As to treatment: approximately 18 received Ad26.COV2.S at low or high dose, single or two shots; about 5 received placebo; per-sample allocation not given. Sampling occurred on day 63 after the first vaccine or placebo injection. TCRdb's copy holds only in-frame clones and misses some; the assay was immunoSEQ multiplex PCR. This sample has a few hundred thousand clones, with roughly 91% found just once. The receptor comes from a person aged 18-60 years who received the Ad26.COV2.S COVID-19 vaccine or a placebo. This material consisted of peripheral blood, taken in a trial of Ad26.COV2.S vaccine versus placebo. This chain links TRBV5-1 with TRBJ2-5; 9 nucleotides agree with TRBD1. CDR3 sequence reads: CASSTGTGSETQYF. The DNA of the CDR3 is TGCGCCAGCAGCACCGGGACAGGGTCAGAGACCCAGTACTTC.